One and the same sample provided the 27 T cell receptor beta chains below, sequenced in a study of glioma-infiltrating T cells after dendritic cell vaccination. Time point noted: after dendritic cell vaccination, including at tumor progression/relapse. Profiled with immunoSEQ multiplex PCR; TCRdb holds only in-frame clones, not every one. Here the sample spans fewer than 70,000 clones, 70% to 90% being singletons. Sequencing was performed on blood, taken after dendritic cell vaccination. These receptors were taken from a human donor with glioblastoma.

The chain links TRBV4-2 to TRBJ2-1, with 11 bases matching TRBD2. With V trimmed by 1 base and J by 4 bases, 3 bases remained unmatched. This CDR3 comprises 16 residues. The germline V gene has CDR1 LGHNA and CDR2 YNFKEQ. This CDR3 is CASSQALAGAYNEQFF. CDR3 nucleotide sequence: TGTGCCAGCAGCCAAGCACTAGCGGGGGCATACAATGAGCAGTTCTTC.

The gene calls are TRBV21-1 and TRBJ1-3. TRBV21-1 constitutes a pseudogene. The CDR3 covers 15 residues. In nucleotides, the CDR3 is TGTGCCAGCAGCAAACGTGAGGCCTCTGGAAACACCATATATTTT. Protein: CASSKREASGNTIYF.

This clone was counted a single time. The genes are TRBV5-1 and TRBJ2-2; TRBD1 might be the D (6 bases). Germline lookup yields CDR1 SGHRS and CDR2 YFSETQ. V lost 4 bases, J lost 0 bases, and 10 bases lay in between. The CDR3 has 15 amino acids. CDR3 sequence reads: CASSLTGTNTGELFF. The CDR3 DNA reads as TGCGCCAGCAGCCTGACAGGAACGAACACCGGGGAGCTGTTTTTT.

This chain joins TRBV7-9 and TRBJ2-7, with D tentatively TRBD1 (6 bases). Germline V CDR1 and CDR2: SEHNR, FQNEAQ (reference sequence). The CDR3 is made up of 13 amino acids. V lost 3 bases and J lost 3, with 9 bases in between. The CDR3 region has the DNA TGTGCCAGCAGCTTTACAGGGAACTACGAGCAGTACTTC. Protein sequence: CASSFTGNYEQYF.

The rearrangement uses TRBV29-1 and TRBJ1-6; D remains ambiguous. V lost 5 bases, J lost 1 base, and 12 bases lay in between. Germline CDR1 SQVTM, CDR2 ANQGSEA. The CDR3 covers 15 residues. The CDR3 region has the DNA TGCAGCGTTTCGGAGGCAGCGTCCTATAATTCACCCCTCCACTTT. Protein product: CSVSEAASYNSPLHF. The full variable domain, in which reference TRBV29-1 and TRBJ1-6 provide the parts outside the CDR3, is SAVISQKPSRDICQRGTSLTIQCQVDSQVTMMFWYRQQPGQSLTLIATANQGSEATYESGFVIDKFPISRPNLTFSTLTVSNMSPEDSSIYLCSVSEAASYNSPLHFGNGTRLTVT.

The chain combines TRBV5-1 with TRBJ2-1; 8 bases line up with TRBD2. The CDR3 loop spans 17 amino acids. Trimming at V came to 0 bases and at J to 3 bases, leaving 8 bases not matched to a gene. In germline, CDR1 is SGHRS, CDR2 YFSETQ. CDR3 amino acids: CASSLAPGTRNYNEQFF. CDR3 nucleotide sequence: TGCGCCAGCAGCTTGGCCCCCGGGACTAGAAACTACAATGAGCAGTTCTTC.

The rearrangement uses TRBV11-3 and TRBJ2-3; D possibly corresponds to TRBD1 (6 bases). The CDR3 has 17 amino acids. V lost 2 bases to trimming and J lost 2 bases, with 17 bases between them. Germline-derived CDR1 and CDR2 are SGHNT and YENEEA. CDR3 in amino acids: CASSLRNRAPVTDTQYF. The CDR3 DNA reads TGTGCCAGCAGCTTACGGAACAGGGCCCCAGTCACAGATACGCAGTATTTT.

The chain is built from TRBV30 and TRBJ2-3, with TRBD2 matching 12 bases. Germline-derived CDR1 and CDR2 are GTSNPN and SVGIG (reference sequence). The CDR3 consists of 15 residues. V lost 1 base and J lost 5; bases outside the gene matches: 4. This chain's CDR3 is CAWSGASGGVDTQYF. In DNA form, the CDR3 reads TGTGCCTGGAGTGGGGCTAGCGGGGGGGTAGATACGCAGTATTTT.

V gene TRBV11-3 combines with J gene TRBJ2-7; 9 bases map to TRBD1. From germline, CDR1 is SGHNT and CDR2 YENEEA. With 8 bases clipped from V and 6 bases from J, the junction kept 5 bases outside the gene matches. The CDR3 consists of 12 residues. The CDR3 DNA is TGTGCCAGCGGACAGGGGCGGCTCGAGCAGTACTTC. Its translation is CASGQGRLEQYF.

This clone was detected a few times. The chain recombines TRBV27 with TRBJ2-1; TRBD2 aligns across 8 bases. The V segment lost 8 bases and the J segment 0 bases; nucleotides outside the gene matches: 9. Germline V CDR1 and CDR2: MNHEY, SMNVEV (reference sequence). The CDR3 covers 16 residues. The CDR3 region has the DNA TGTGCCAGCGGGCTTAGCGGGGCGAGCTCCTACAATGAGCAGTTCTTC. Amino acids: CASGLSGASSYNEQFF.

The chain is built from TRBV7-9 and TRBJ2-7; TRBD1 might be the D (6 bases). The V and J ends lost 5 bases and 3 bases respectively, with 17 bases between them. The CDR3 is 15 amino acids. Germline assignment: CDR1 SEHNR and CDR2 FQNEAQ (reference sequence). In DNA form, the CDR3 reads TGTGCCAGCAGCCCGAGAACAGGGATAGTCTACGAGCAGTACTTC. Amino acids: CASSPRTGIVYEQYF. Combining the CDR3 with reference TRBV7-9 and TRBJ2-7 gives the whole variable domain DTGVSQNPRHKITKRGQNVTFRCDPISEHNRLYWYRQTLGQGPEFLTYFQNEAQLEKSRLLSDRFSAERPKGSFSTLEIQRTEQGDSAMYLCASSPRTGIVYEQYFGPGTRLTVT.

The chain carries TRBV19 and TRBJ2-2, with 9 bases identical to TRBD2. CDR1 is LNHDA and CDR2 is SQIVND in the germline V gene (reference sequence). The CDR3 extends over 17 amino acids. The trim removed 3 bases at V and 1 base at J, leaving 6 bases unmatched. CDR3 sequence reads: CASSIASGEMNTGELFF. DNA of the CDR3: TGTGCCAGTAGTATCGCTAGCGGGGAAATGAACACCGGGGAGCTGTTTTTT.

The genes are TRBV29-1 and TRBJ2-1; D is undetermined. The CDR3 is made up of 10 amino acids. The V end was cut by 6 bases, the J end by 7 bases, with 7 bases between. Germline-derived CDR1 and CDR2 are SQVTM and ANQGSEA. The CDR3: CSVWLNEQFF. The CDR3 DNA sequence: TGCAGCGTATGGCTTAATGAGCAGTTCTTC.

The gene calls are TRBV4-2 and TRBJ2-6, with 9 bases identical to TRBD1. The CDR3 contains 16 residues. Trimming took 3 bases from V and 2 from J; bases not matched to a gene: 2. CDR1 is LGHNA and CDR2 is YNFKEQ in the germline V gene. The CDR3 bases are TGTGCCAGCAGCCAGCGGACAGGGGCTGGGGCCAACGTCCTGACTTTC. It specifies CASSQRTGAGANVLTF.

The rearrangement links TRBV30 to TRBJ1-2; 10 bases align to TRBD1. The CDR3 is made up of 13 amino acids. Germline-derived CDR1 and CDR2 are GTSNPN and SVGIG (reference sequence). V gave up 3 bases and J gave up 6 bases; unmatched junction bases: 4. CDR3: CAWSQGQGNGYTF. The CDR3 nucleotides are TGTGCCTGGAGCCAGGGACAGGGGAATGGCTACACCTTC.

The chain has TRBV9 and TRBJ2-1; 9 bases line up with TRBD2. The CDR3 is 15 amino acids. Looked up from germline, CDR1 is SGDLS and CDR2 is YYNGEE. Trimming took 0 bases from V and 4 from J; bases not matched to a gene: 2. The chain's CDR3 is CASSVEGLAYNEQFF. The CDR3 bases are TGTGCCAGCAGCGTAGAGGGACTAGCTTACAATGAGCAGTTCTTC.

CDR3 nucleotides: TGTGCCAGCACGAAAACCCCAGGGCTGGGCACAGATACGCAGTATTTT. It codes for CASTKTPGLGTDTQYF. The chain uses TRBV7-8 and TRBJ2-3, with a weak D call TRBD1 (5 bases). The V end was cut by 7 bases, the J end by 1 base, with 18 bases between. CDR3 length: 16 amino acids. Germline-derived CDR1 and CDR2 are SGHVS and FQNEAQ.

This clone was counted once. The chain carries TRBV6-1 and TRBJ2-6; a possible D gene is TRBD2 (5 bases). Germline CDR1 reads MNHNS; CDR2 reads SASEGT. V was shortened by 2 bases and J by 1 base, with 18 bases between the two germline ends. The CDR3 is made up of 19 amino acids. CDR3 sequence: CASSELGGSATSGANVLTF. In DNA, the CDR3 is TGTGCCAGCAGTGAATTGGGTGGTAGCGCAACATCTGGGGCCAACGTCCTGACTTTC.

This chain links TRBV7-2 with TRBJ2-2; D is undetermined. The CDR3 extends over 12 amino acids. V shed 3 bases and J shed 7 bases, with 6 bases lying between them. Germline V gives CDR1 SGHTA, CDR2 FQGNSA. Here the CDR3 reads CASSFQVGELFF. CDR3 bases: TGTGCCAGCAGCTTCCAGGTCGGGGAGCTGTTTTTT.

This chain uses TRBV6-5 with TRBJ1-6; 8 bases align to TRBD1. Per germline, CDR1 MNHEY and CDR2 SVGAGI. This CDR3 is built from 14 residues. Germline trimming cut 7 bases from V and 10 bases from J; bases unmatched to any gene: 9. CDR3 amino acids: CASTTDRVGSPLHF. As DNA, the CDR3 is TGTGCCAGCACCACGGACAGGGTGGGGTCACCCCTCCACTTT.

V is TRBV7-8 and J is TRBJ2-5; D is ambiguous. The J call may be wrong; the DNA end is better matched by TRBJ2-7. Germline assignment: CDR1 SGHVS and CDR2 FQNEAQ. The CDR3 totals 14 residues. The CDR3 bases are TGTGCCAGCAGCTTAGTGGTACGAAACTACGAGCAGTACTTC. Its translation: CASSLVVRNYEQYF.

J is TRBJ1-1 and V is TRBV29-1; TRBD1 is a possible D gene (6 bases). The CDR3 is made up of 15 amino acids. The V gene's germline CDR1 is SQVTM and CDR2 ANQGSEA. Between the trimmed V and J ends, which lost 4 bases and 0 bases, there was a span of 15 bases. CDR3 region: CSVGGGAEVNTEAFF. The CDR3 DNA reads as TGCAGCGTTGGCGGGGGCGCGGAGGTGAACACTGAAGCTTTCTTT.

This clone occurred a few times. V gene TRBV5-1 combines with J gene TRBJ2-7; 9 bases are shared with TRBD2. The ends lost 0 bases at V and 3 bases at J; junction bases unmatched: 4. Germline CDR1 reads SGHRS; CDR2 reads YFSETQ. This CDR3 has 15 amino acids. CDR3 residues: CASSLEPSGDYEQYF. In DNA form, the CDR3 reads TGCGCCAGCAGCTTGGAACCTAGCGGGGACTACGAGCAGTACTTC. Full variable domain (outside the CDR3, taken from reference TRBV5-1 and TRBJ2-7): KAGVTQTPRYLIKTRGQQVTLSCSPISGHRSVSWYQQTPGQGLQFLFEYFSETQRNKGNFPGRFSGRQFSNSRSEMNVSTLELGDSALYLCASSLEPSGDYEQYFGPGTRLTVT.

V gene TRBV9 combines with J gene TRBJ2-5; 9 bases are shared with TRBD2. This CDR3 is built from 14 residues. Germline V gene lookup returns CDR1 SGDLS and CDR2 YYNGEE. V was pared by 2 bases and J by 5 bases, with 4 bases of the junction left unmatched. Here the CDR3 DNA reads TGTGCCAGCAGCGTCGGCGGGGGGGCGGAGACCCAGTACTTC. It codes for CASSVGGGAETQYF.

V is TRBV4-3 and J is TRBJ2-5, with 8 positions matching TRBD2. J lost 4 bases, V lost 4 bases, and 2 bases had no gene match. The CDR3 sequence is 13 residues long. Looked up from germline, CDR1 is LGHNA and CDR2 is YSLEER. The CDR3 here is CASSRAGGETQYF. The CDR3 nucleotides are TGCGCCAGCAGCCGGGCGGGGGGAGAGACCCAGTACTTC.

This clone occurred a few times. The V call is TRBV6-5, the J call TRBJ2-7; 9 nucleotides match TRBD1. Germline assignment: CDR1 MNHEY and CDR2 SVGAGI. V was pared by 0 bases and J by 0 bases, with 3 bases of the junction left unmatched. The CDR3 has 16 residues. This CDR3 is CASSYSRTGDSYEQYF. The CDR3 DNA is TGTGCCAGCAGTTACTCCAGGACAGGGGACTCCTACGAGCAGTACTTC.

About this clone: One junction end does not reproduce the germline sequence, and a read error may be involved. The chain links TRBV7-7 to TRBJ2-2, with 8 bases identical to TRBD1. The germline V gene has CDR1 SSHAT and CDR2 FNYEAQ (reference sequence). The CDR3 loop spans 15 amino acids. The CDR3 DNA sequence: TGTGCTAGCAGCCCACGGGACAGGACCACCGGGGAGCTGTTTTTT. As protein: CASSPRDRTTGELFF.